These 8 T cell receptor beta chains were all obtained from the same sample, sequenced in a study of STAT5B mutations in CD4+ large granular lymphocyte leukemia (dated by TCRdb to between 2021 and 2022). Receptor libraries were prepared by the immunoSEQ multiplex PCR assay. In its TCRdb copy, this immuneACCESS table keeps in-frame sequences only and misses some clones. Where compared with another copy, unresolved V genes explain less than half of these, and the others have no known cause. Recorded for this sample are 20,000 to 25,000 clones; about two thirds of them occurred a single time. The biggest ten clones account for less than 0.85% of the sample. The material sequenced was CD4+ T cells from blood buffy coats. Receptors originate from a human donor in good health.

The rearrangement links TRBV7-6 to TRBJ2-2; possibly TRBD1 for D (5 bases). From germline, CDR1 is SGHVS and CDR2 FNYEAQ. Trimming left V 5 bases short and J 6 bases short, with 22 bases between. This CDR3 region has 17 residues. The DNA of the CDR3 is TGTGCCAGCAGCCTCCTTGGGGTCCCCACAGGCGCCGGGGAGCTGTTTTTT. Translating it yields CASSLLGVPTGAGELFF.

This chain connects TRBV5-1 to TRBJ1-1; D unclear. V lost 0 bases, J lost 3 bases, and 6 bases lay in between. Germline CDR1 reads SGHRS; CDR2 reads YFSETQ. The CDR3 extends over 13 amino acids. Written as DNA, the CDR3 is TGCGCCAGCAGCTTGGCTGGGGACACTGAAGCTTTCTTT. Translation gives CASSLAGDTEAFF.

In DNA, the CDR3 is TGTGCCAGCAGTGAAAGTCCCGGGTCCTCCTACGAGCAGTACTTC. This gives the protein CASSESPGSSYEQYF. The V gene is TRBV6-1, the J gene TRBJ2-7; D gene uncertain. V was shortened by 2 bases and J by 0 bases, with 11 bases between the two germline ends. CDR1 is MNHNS and CDR2 is SASEGT in the germline V gene. The CDR3 sequence is 15 residues long.

The CDR3 coding sequence is TGTGCCAGCAGCTTTTCGGGGACAGGGGGACGCTACGAGCAGTACTTC. This encodes CASSFSGTGGRYEQYF. The rearrangement links TRBV5-6 to TRBJ2-7; TRBD1 matches 11 bases. The CDR3 sequence is 16 residues long. V was clipped by 2 bases and J by 3 bases; unmatched bases: 7. Germline loops: CDR1 SGHDT, CDR2 YYEEEE.

The chain carries TRBV6-5 and TRBJ2-1, with D unclear. From germline, CDR1 is MNHEY and CDR2 SVGAGI. V lost 8 bases and J 7 bases, leaving 12 bases between the germline ends. This CDR3 comprises 12 residues. The CDR3 DNA follows: TGTGCCAGCCACCGATTTATGAATGAGCAGTTCTTC. Its protein is CASHRFMNEQFF.

The genes are TRBV5-4 and TRBJ2-7; 9 bases are shared with TRBD1. The germline V gene has CDR1 SGHNT and CDR2 YYREEE (reference sequence). The ends lost 2 bases at V and 0 bases at J; junction bases unmatched: 3. The CDR3 covers 15 residues. The CDR3 region has the DNA TGTGCCAGCAGCTTTCGACAGGGGGGCTCCTACGAGCAGTACTTC. Its translation is CASSFRQGGSYEQYF. Using reference TRBV5-4 and TRBJ2-7 for the parts outside the CDR3, the full variable domain is ETGVTQSPTHLIKTRGQQVTLRCSSQSGHNTVSWYQQALGQGPQFIFQYYREEENGRGNFPPRFSGLQFPNYSSELNVNALELDDSALYLCASSFRQGGSYEQYFGPGTRLTVT.

The chain combines TRBV10-3 with TRBJ2-5; a weak D match, TRBD1 (6 bases). This CDR3 is 14 amino acids long. Germline CDR1 and CDR2: ENHRY and SYGVKD. V was pared by 0 bases and J by 4 bases, with 9 bases between. The CDR3 sequence: CAISESNRVETQYF. In nucleotides, the CDR3 is TGTGCCATCAGTGAGTCGAACAGGGTAGAGACCCAGTACTTC.

V is TRBV4-1 and J is TRBJ2-4, with D unclear. Germline values: CDR1 MGHRA, CDR2 YSYEKL. V lost 3 bases and J lost 0, with 9 bases in between. This CDR3 contains 15 residues. In DNA form, the CDR3 reads TGCGCCAGCAGCCAGGCCTACCTAGCCAAAAACATTCAGTACTTC. This translates into CASSQAYLAKNIQYF.